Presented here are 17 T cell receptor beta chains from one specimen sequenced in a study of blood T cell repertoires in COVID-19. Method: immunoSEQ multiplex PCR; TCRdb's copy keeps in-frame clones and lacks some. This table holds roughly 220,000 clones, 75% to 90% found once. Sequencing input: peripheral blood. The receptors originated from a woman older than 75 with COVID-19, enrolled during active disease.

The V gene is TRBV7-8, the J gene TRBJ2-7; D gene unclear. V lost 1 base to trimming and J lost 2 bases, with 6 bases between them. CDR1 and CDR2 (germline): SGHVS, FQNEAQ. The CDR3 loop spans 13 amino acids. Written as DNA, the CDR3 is TGTGCCAGCAGCTTAGAAGAGGCCTACGAGCAGTACTTC. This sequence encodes CASSLEEAYEQYF.

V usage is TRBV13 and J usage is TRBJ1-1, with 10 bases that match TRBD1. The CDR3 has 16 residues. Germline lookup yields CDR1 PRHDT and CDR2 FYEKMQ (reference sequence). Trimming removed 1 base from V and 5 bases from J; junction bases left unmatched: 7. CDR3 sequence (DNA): TGTGCCAGCAGCTTAGCCGTAGACAGGGGGCAGACTGAAGCTTTCTTT. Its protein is CASSLAVDRGQTEAFF.

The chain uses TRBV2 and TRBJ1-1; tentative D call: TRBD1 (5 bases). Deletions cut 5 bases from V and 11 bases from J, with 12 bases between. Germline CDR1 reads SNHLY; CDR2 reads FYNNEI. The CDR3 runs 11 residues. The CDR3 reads CASSYQSGAFF. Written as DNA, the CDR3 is TGTGCCAGCAGTTATCAATCAGGGGCTTTCTTT.

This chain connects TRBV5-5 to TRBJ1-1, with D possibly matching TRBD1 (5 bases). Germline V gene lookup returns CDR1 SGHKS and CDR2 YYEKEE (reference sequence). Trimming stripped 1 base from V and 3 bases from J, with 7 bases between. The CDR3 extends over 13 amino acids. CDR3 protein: CASSLTTDTEAFF. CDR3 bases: TGTGCCAGCAGCTTGACGACAGACACTGAAGCTTTCTTT.

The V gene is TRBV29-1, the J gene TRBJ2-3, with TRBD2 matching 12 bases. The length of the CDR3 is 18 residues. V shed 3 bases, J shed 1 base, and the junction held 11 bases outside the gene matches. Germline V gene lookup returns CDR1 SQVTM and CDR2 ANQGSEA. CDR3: CSVEGLASGRVGTDTQYF. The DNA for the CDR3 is TGCAGCGTTGAGGGGTTGGCTAGCGGGAGGGTAGGCACAGATACGCAGTATTTT.

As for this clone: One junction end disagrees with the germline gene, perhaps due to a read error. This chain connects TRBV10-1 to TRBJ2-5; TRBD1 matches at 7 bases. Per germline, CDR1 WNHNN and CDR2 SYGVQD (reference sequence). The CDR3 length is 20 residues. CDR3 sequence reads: CASRLLTGSRVVIPQETQYF. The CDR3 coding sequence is TGCGCCAGCAGACTCCTGACAGGGAGCAGAGTTGTAATTCCCCAAGAAACCCAGTACTTC.

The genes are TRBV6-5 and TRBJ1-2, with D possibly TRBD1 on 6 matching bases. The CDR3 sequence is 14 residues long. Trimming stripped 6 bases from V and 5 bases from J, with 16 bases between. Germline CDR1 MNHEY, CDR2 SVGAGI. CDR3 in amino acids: CASRPGHGLYGYTF. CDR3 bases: TGTGCCAGCAGGCCGGGACACGGGCTGTATGGCTACACCTTC.

The CDR3 DNA is TGCGCCAGCAGCCAAGATCGGACAGCTACTTATCAGCCCCAGCATTTT. Its translation is CASSQDRTATYQPQHF. The chain joins TRBV4-3 to TRBJ1-5; weak D call: TRBD1 (6 bases). V was shortened by 0 bases and J by 5 bases, with 14 bases between the two germline ends. This CDR3 spans 16 amino acids. Germline CDR1 reads LGHNA; CDR2 reads YSLEER.

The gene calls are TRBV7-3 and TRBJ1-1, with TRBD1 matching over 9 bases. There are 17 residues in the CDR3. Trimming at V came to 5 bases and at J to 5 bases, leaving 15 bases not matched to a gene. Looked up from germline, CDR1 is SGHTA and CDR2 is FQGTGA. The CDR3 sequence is CASSPTPGGDRATEAFF. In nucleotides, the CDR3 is TGTGCCAGCAGCCCCACCCCTGGTGGGGACAGGGCGACTGAAGCTTTCTTT.

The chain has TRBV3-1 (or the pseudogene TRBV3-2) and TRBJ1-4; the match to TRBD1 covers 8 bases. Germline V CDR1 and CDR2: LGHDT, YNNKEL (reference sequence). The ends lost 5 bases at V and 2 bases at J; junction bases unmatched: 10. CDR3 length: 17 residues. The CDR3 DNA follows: TGTGCCAGCAGCATTCGACAGGGGCGAAGGACTAATGAAAAACTGTTTTTT. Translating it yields CASSIRQGRRTNEKLFF.

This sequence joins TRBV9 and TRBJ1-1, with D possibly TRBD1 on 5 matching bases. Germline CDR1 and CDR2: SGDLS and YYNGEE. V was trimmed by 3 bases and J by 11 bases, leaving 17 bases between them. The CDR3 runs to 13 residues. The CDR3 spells CASSAAAAGGAFF. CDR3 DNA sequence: TGTGCCAGCAGCGCGGCAGCCGCCGGGGGTGCTTTCTTT.

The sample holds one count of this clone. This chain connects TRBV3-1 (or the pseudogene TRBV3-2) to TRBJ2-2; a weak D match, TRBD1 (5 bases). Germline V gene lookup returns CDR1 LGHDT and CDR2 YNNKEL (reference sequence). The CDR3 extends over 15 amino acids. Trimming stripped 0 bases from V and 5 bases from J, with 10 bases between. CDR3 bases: TGTGCCAGCAGCCAAGATTCAAGGGGAACCGGGGAGCTGTTTTTT. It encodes CASSQDSRGTGELFF.

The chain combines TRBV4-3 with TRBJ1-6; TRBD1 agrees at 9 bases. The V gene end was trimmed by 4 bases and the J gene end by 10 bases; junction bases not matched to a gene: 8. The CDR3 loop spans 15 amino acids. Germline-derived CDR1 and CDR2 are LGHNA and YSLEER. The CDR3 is CASSLGTGRGSPLHF. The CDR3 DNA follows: TGCGCCAGCAGCCTGGGGACAGGGCGAGGCTCACCCCTCCACTTT.

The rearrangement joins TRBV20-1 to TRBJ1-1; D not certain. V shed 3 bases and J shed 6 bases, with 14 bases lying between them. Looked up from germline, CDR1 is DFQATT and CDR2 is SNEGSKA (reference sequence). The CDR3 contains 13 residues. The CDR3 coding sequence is TGCAGTGCTAGTAACAGCTTAACCTCTGAAGCTTTCTTT. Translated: CSASNSLTSEAFF.

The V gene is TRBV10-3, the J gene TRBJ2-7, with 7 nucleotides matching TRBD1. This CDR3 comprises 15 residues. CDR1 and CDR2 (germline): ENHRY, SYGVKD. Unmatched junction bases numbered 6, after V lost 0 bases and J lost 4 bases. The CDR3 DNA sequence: TGTGCCATCAGTGAGTCGAAGGGGGCCGGTTACGAGCAGTACTTC. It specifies CAISESKGAGYEQYF.

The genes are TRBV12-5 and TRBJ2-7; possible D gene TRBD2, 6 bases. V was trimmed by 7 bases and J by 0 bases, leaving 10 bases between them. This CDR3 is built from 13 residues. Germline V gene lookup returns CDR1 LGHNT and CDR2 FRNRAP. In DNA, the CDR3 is TGTGCTAGTGTGGGACTCTTCTCCTACGAGCAGTACTTC. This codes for CASVGLFSYEQYF. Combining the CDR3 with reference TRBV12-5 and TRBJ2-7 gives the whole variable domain DARVTQTPRHKVTEMGQEVTMRCQPILGHNTVFWYRQTMMQGLELLAYFRNRAPLDDSGMPKDRFSAEMPDATLATLKIQPSEPRDSAVYFCASVGLFSYEQYFGPGTRLTVT.

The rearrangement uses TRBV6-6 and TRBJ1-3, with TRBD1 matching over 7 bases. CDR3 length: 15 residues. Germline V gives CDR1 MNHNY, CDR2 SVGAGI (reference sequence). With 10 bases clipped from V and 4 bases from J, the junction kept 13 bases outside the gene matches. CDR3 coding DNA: TGTGCCACCCTAACAGGGGAGTTAGGCGGAAACACCATATATTTT. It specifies CATLTGELGGNTIYF.